This entry concerns a single T cell receptor beta chain. Methods used by the authors: Estimates of nucleated cell counts were drawn from the amplification of reference gene primers. Assay used: immunoSEQ multiplex PCR; TCRdb lists only in-frame clones, some missing. V and J calls and clone size are given by that table; D and trimming were obtained from the DNA. This sample yields about 200,000 clones, of which over 80% are seen a single time; 0.9% to 0.95% belongs to the top ten. The data stem from a study of blood T cell repertoires in COVID-19. Study context: Samples of COVID-19 (acute and convalescent) were obtained from the United States, Italy and Spain. Sources were T cells, B-cell-depleted T cells, or PBMCs; the material itself was cDNA or gDNA.

The trim removed 6 bases at V and 5 bases at J, leaving 6 bases unmatched. Germline values: CDR1 MNHEY, CDR2 SVGAGI. The CDR3 sequence is 15 residues long. In Seattle, patients joined the study during active infection and were tracked longitudinally. The source is a man between 60 and 70 years old with COVID-19, enrolled during active disease. The chain couples TRBV6-5 to TRBJ1-6, with 8 bases that match TRBD1. Sequencing was done on a sample of peripheral blood. The CDR3 here is CASRSGQVNNSPLHF. In DNA form, the CDR3 reads TGTGCCAGCAGATCGGGACAGGTGAATAATTCACCCCTCCACTTT.